This TCR beta chain was retrieved from a study of T cell responses to AZD1222 COVID-19 vaccine. As to this clone: The target antigen is unknown.

Broader study findings: Close to half of all spike-specific TCRs reportedly target regions of the variants that are unmutated. Spike-specific TCR repertoires showed rising breadth and depth after two AZD1222 doses.

Germline CDR1 DFQATT, CDR2 SNEGSKA (reference sequence). V lost 3 bases to trimming and J lost 9 bases; unmatched junction nucleotides: 17. The CDR3 covers 17 residues. Some clones are missing from TCRdb's copy, which holds only in-frame ones; the method was immunoSEQ multiplex PCR. The profile shows some 87,000 clones, around 91% of them singletons. The chain recombines TRBV20-1 with TRBJ1-6; 7 bases are shared with TRBD1. The specimen was peripheral blood, collected on day 0 of MenACWY control vaccination. This TCR derives from an adult in good health. The CDR3 reads CSASLAGPGGIGSPLHF. Written as DNA, the CDR3 is TGCAGTGCTAGTCTAGCCGGCCCAGGGGGAATAGGTTCACCCCTCCACTTT.